The sequence of this T cell receptor (beta chain) was determined in a study of blood T cell repertoires in COVID-19. The germline V gene has CDR1 MGHDK and CDR2 SYGVNS. CDR3 length equals 13 residues. The V gene lost 6 bases and the J gene lost 3 bases, with 6 bases spanning the gap. Profiling relied on immunoSEQ multiplex PCR, and the TCRdb table lists in-frame clones only, not all of them. The sample includes roughly 410,000 clones, about 90% of them seen just once. The TCR sequence derives from a woman aged 55-75 years with COVID-19, enrolled during active disease. Sequencing was done on a sample of peripheral blood. The rearrangement links TRBV25-1 to TRBJ1-6, with D possibly being TRBD1 (5 bases). The CDR3 sequence: CASSRVYNSPLHF. Here the CDR3 DNA reads TGTGCCAGCAGCAGGGTCTATAATTCACCCCTCCACTTT. The full variable domain, its missing parts supplied by reference TRBV25-1 and TRBJ1-6, is EADIYQTPRYLVIGTGKKITLECSQTMGHDKMYWYQQDPGMELHLIHYSYGVNSTEKGDLSSESTVSRIRTEHFPLTLESARPSHTSQYLCASSRVYNSPLHFGNGTRLTVT.